This TCR beta chain was sequenced during a study of cytomegalovirus exposure and HLA in healthy donors. Unmatched junction bases numbered 5, after V lost 0 bases and J lost 4 bases. The CDR3 is 15 amino acids. CDR1 and CDR2 (germline): KGHSH, LQKENI. Use of 60 Vbeta and 13 Jbeta primers characterized the PCR. Assay: immunoSEQ multiplex PCR; the TCRdb copy retains only in-frame clones and omits some. The sample has about 190,000 clones; about 90% are singletons. General observations from the study: Analyzed later, association rates of TCRs varied across HLA loci, with DRB1 most and HLA-C fewest. Specific recognition of CMV antigens was confirmed in vitro for a few chains (all CMV-associated).

On this clone itself: The antigen is not known.

The sample taken for sequencing was PBMCs. The J gene is TRBJ1-1, the V gene TRBV18; 7 nucleotides align to TRBD1. The clonotype comes from a man aged 30-40 years in good health and CMV-seronegative. CDR3 nucleotides: TGTGCCAGCTCACCACCGGCCAGGGGGAGCACTGAAGCTTTCTTT. Protein: CASSPPARGSTEAFF.